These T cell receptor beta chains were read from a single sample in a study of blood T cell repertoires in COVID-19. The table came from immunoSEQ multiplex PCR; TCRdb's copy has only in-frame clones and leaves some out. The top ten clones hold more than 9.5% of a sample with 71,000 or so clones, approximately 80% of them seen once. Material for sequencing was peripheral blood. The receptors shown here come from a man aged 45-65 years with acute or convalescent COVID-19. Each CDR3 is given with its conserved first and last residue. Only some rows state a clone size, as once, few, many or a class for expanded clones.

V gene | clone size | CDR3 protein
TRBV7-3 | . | CASSLKTGFDTQYF
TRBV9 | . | CASSVEWEGNNEQFF
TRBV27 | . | CASSSQVSTNEKLFF
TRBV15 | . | CATSRPEGAQGGLDSPLHF
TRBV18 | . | CASSAPPTRANTEAFF
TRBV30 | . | CAWRGSPNQPQHF
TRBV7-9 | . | CASSFGDRATNEKLFF
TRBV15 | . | CATSTRQGTDTQYF
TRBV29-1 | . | CSVEDSWEEKLFF
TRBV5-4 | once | CASSSGTNQETQYF
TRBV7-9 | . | CASSFETGGIGYTF
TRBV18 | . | CASSQFQGQTGTEAFF
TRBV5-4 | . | CASSFPNSPYGYTF
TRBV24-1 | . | CATSPRPGTSGRNEQFF
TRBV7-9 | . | CASSPQGYEQFF
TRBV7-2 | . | CASSFAGRASTDTQYF
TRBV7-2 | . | CASSQGGYYNSPLHF
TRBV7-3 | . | CASSLQASNEQFF
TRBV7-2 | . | CASSHEGGNTIYF
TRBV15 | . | CATSRDRGYQPQHF
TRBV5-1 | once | CASSVGFGGEQYF
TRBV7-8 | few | CASSSGLSEGYTF
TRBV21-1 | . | CASSLDRGSYEQYF
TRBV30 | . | CAWSLTGGKVYEQYF
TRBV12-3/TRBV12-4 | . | CASTSAGGGYTF
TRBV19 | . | CASSIKPGQTYGYTF
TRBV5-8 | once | CASSLRPGGELFF
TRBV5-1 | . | CASSLSTGVNYGHTF
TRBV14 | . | CASSKLGQPSNEKLFF
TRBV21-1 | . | CASSDDFGLAGGTGELFF
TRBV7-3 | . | CASSLGGQVLNEQFF
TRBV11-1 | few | CASSFWGGETQYF
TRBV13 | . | CASSLTREVDEQYF
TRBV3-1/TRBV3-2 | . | CASSQNPDRQAIQYF
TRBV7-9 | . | CASSGSRVASGNTIYF
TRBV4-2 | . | CASSQGPGDSYEQYF
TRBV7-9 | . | CASSRGWRQQETQYF
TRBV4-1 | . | CASSTGGASSGTYNEQFF
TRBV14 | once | CASSQGTAIGQPQHF
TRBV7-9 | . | CASSLGGGNQPQHF
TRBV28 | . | CASSLEKSRHGYF
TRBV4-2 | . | CASSQATGGDSPLHF
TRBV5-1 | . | CASSLERGSDTQYF
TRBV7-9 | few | CASSFSQGKGTDTQYF
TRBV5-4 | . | CASSSQILTSGGGKDTQYF
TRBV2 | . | CASSELGTGSGEQYF
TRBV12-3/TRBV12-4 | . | CASRQGAANIQYF
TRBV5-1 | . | CASSLEGQGGNEQFF
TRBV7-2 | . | CASSLEQGPNYGYTF